One and the same sample provided the 30 T cell receptor beta chains below, sequenced in a study of CD8+ T cells in alopecia areata. After isolation, RNA underwent reverse transcription to generate cDNA as the sequencing template. Assay: immunoSEQ multiplex PCR; the TCRdb copy retains only in-frame clones and omits some. The table lists roughly 200,000 clones, about three fifths of them singletons. Documented treatment: oral pan-JAK inhibitor, 5-10 mg twice daily. Sequencing used CD4+ T cells sorted from blood, obtained at week 4, from a patient treated with tofacitinib. These receptors were taken from a human donor with alopecia areata.

The rearrangement links TRBV2 to TRBJ1-4; 8 nucleotides match TRBD1. V dropped 0 bases and J dropped 8; count of bases not matched to a gene: 5. The CDR3 is 15 residues long. Germline V gene data show CDR1 as SNHLY and CDR2 as FYNNEI. Written as DNA, the CDR3 is TGTGCCAGCAGTGAAGCGACAGGGGAGGGCGAAAAACTGTTTTTT. The encoded protein is CASSEATGEGEKLFF.

The chain employs TRBV2 and TRBJ2-5, with unresolved D. Between the trimmed V and J ends, which lost 1 base and 5 bases, there was a span of 14 bases. Germline assignment: CDR1 SNHLY and CDR2 FYNNEI. There are 15 residues in the CDR3. Written as DNA, the CDR3 is TGTGCCAGCAGTGAAGATATTAGCCTCCGGGAGACCCAGTACTTC. It translates to CASSEDISLRETQYF. Complete variable domain (other parts from reference TRBV2 and TRBJ2-5): EPEVTQTPSHQVTQMGQEVILRCVPISNHLYFYWYRQILGQKVEFLVSFYNNEISEKSEIFDDQFSVERPDGSNFTLKIRSTKLEDSAMYFCASSEDISLRETQYFGPGTRLLVL.

The V call is TRBV18, the J call TRBJ2-3; D is possibly TRBD1 (5 bases). This CDR3 region has 17 residues. V lost 3 bases, J lost 2 bases, and 18 bases lay in between. Germline V gives CDR1 KGHSH, CDR2 LQKENI. CDR3 protein: CASSPRQRSSNTDTQYF. The CDR3 nucleotides read TGTGCCAGCTCACCCCGACAGAGATCTTCTAACACAGATACGCAGTATTTT.

V and J are TRBV6-5 and TRBJ2-3; TRBD2 aligns across 9 bases. The CDR3 has 15 residues. Germline CDR1 reads MNHEY; CDR2 reads SVGAGI. With 1 base clipped from V and 3 bases from J, the junction kept 2 bases outside the gene matches. CDR3 residues: CASSYFAGGTDTQYF. The CDR3 DNA sequence: TGTGCCAGCAGTTACTTCGCGGGGGGGACAGATACGCAGTATTTT.

The V and J genes are TRBV7-9 and TRBJ1-5, with D perhaps matching TRBD1 (5 bases). The CDR3 runs to 16 residues. Trimming took 3 bases from V and 4 from J, leaving 16 bases between them. Germline V gene lookup returns CDR1 SEHNR and CDR2 FQNEAQ (reference sequence). CDR3 protein: CASSFGDSGGNQPQHF. The CDR3 DNA reads TGTGCCAGCAGCTTCGGGGACTCCGGAGGGAATCAGCCCCAGCATTTT.

This clone was observed a few times. This chain links TRBV5-1 with TRBJ1-6; TRBD1 might be the D (5 bases). The V gene's germline CDR1 is SGHRS and CDR2 YFSETQ. The CDR3 spans 14 residues. V lost 3 bases, J lost 8 bases, and 12 bases lay in between. The CDR3 reads CASSSGTSDSPLHF. CDR3 coding DNA: TGCGCCAGCAGCTCCGGGACTTCGGATTCACCCCTCCACTTT.

In nucleotides, the CDR3 is TGTGCCAGCAGCTTGATCGGTGTCGGCACAGATACGCAGTATTTT. Its protein is CASSLIGVGTDTQYF. The chain uses TRBV11-1 and TRBJ2-3, with D unresolved. The CDR3 is 15 amino acids. Germline CDR1 and CDR2: SGHAT and FQDESV (reference sequence). V was pared by 3 bases and J by 1 base, with 11 bases between.

This clone has just a few counts. The same CDR3 arises from other DNA sequences in this sample as well. V gene TRBV30 combines with J gene TRBJ1-4; the D is unclear. The germline V gene encodes CDR1 GTSNPN and CDR2 SVGIG (reference sequence). V lost 3 bases and J 5 bases, leaving 4 bases between the germline ends. This CDR3 contains 11 residues. CDR3 in DNA: TGTGCCTGGAGCGGCAATGAAAAACTGTTTTTT. As protein: CAWSGNEKLFF.

The chain links TRBV5-1 to TRBJ1-5; no reliable D call. The V end lost 0 bases, the J end lost 4 bases, and 11 bases lay between the germline ends. CDR3 length: 15 amino acids. The V gene's germline CDR1 is SGHRS and CDR2 YFSETQ. In DNA form, the CDR3 reads TGCGCCAGCAGCTTGGGGTCAGGAGGTAATCAGCCCCAGCATTTT. This translates into CASSLGSGGNQPQHF. Filled out from reference TRBV5-1 and TRBJ1-5, the complete variable domain reads KAGVTQTPRYLIKTRGQQVTLSCSPISGHRSVSWYQQTPGQGLQFLFEYFSETQRNKGNFPGRFSGRQFSNSRSEMNVSTLELGDSALYLCASSLGSGGNQPQHFGDGTRLSIL.

This clone was detected a few times. This chain uses TRBV29-1 with TRBJ2-1, with a tentative D call TRBD2 (5 bases). The CDR3 is 13 residues long. Germline CDR1 reads SQVTM; CDR2 reads ANQGSEA. The ends were cut back, 7 bases at V and 0 bases at J, with 10 bases in the middle. The CDR3 here is CSGLAGSYNEQFF. In DNA, the CDR3 is TGCAGCGGTCTCGCGGGCTCCTACAATGAGCAGTTCTTC.

This clone came up a few times. This sequence joins TRBV29-1 and TRBJ1-1; D is unresolved. CDR3 length: 13 residues. Trimming took 7 bases from V and 2 from J, leaving 14 bases between them. The germline gives CDR1 SQVTM, CDR2 ANQGSEA. This chain's CDR3 is CSAGRSPNTEAFF. The DNA for the CDR3 is TGCAGCGCCGGAAGGTCACCAAACACTGAAGCTTTCTTT.

CDR3 in amino acids: CASSSRPGESYEQYF. The CDR3 nucleotides read TGTGCCAGCTCCTCCCGACCGGGGGAGTCCTACGAGCAGTACTTC. The chain is built from TRBV25-1 and TRBJ2-7, with D tentatively TRBD2 (6 bases). The CDR3 length is 15 residues. Germline V gives CDR1 MGHDK, CDR2 SYGVNS. V was clipped by 8 bases and J by 1 base, with 18 bases between them.

This chain joins TRBV2 and TRBJ1-2; D gene unclear. V dropped 8 bases and J dropped 8 bases, with 21 bases sitting between them. Looked up from germline, CDR1 is SNHLY and CDR2 is FYNNEI. This CDR3 comprises 14 residues. CDR3 sequence reads: CASEVKTPRSGYTF. Written as DNA, the CDR3 is TGTGCCAGCGAGGTCAAGACGCCCCGGAGCGGCTACACCTTC.

The CDR3 protein is CSVEGTGRDEQYF. The CDR3 coding sequence is TGCAGCGTTGAAGGGACAGGGCGAGACGAGCAGTACTTC. The genes are TRBV29-1 and TRBJ2-7; 8 positions agree with TRBD1. The germline V gene has CDR1 SQVTM and CDR2 ANQGSEA. Trimming at V came to 1 base and at J to 5 bases, leaving 4 bases not matched to a gene. This CDR3 contains 13 residues.

The chain carries TRBV4-1 and TRBJ2-3, with 14 bases identical to TRBD2. V gave up 6 bases and J gave up 4 bases; unmatched junction bases: 3. CDR1 MGHRA and CDR2 YSYEKL come from the germline V gene. CDR3 length: 15 residues. CDR3 DNA: TGCGCCAGCAGGAGACTAGCGGGGGGGCCAGATACGCAGTATTTT. Translated: CASRRLAGGPDTQYF.

The chain joins TRBV7-9 to TRBJ2-2; D unresolved. This CDR3 contains 16 residues. The V end lost 4 bases, the J end lost 0 bases, and 12 bases lay between the germline ends. Germline V gives CDR1 SEHNR, CDR2 FQNEAQ (reference sequence). The CDR3 here is CASSSPGLTNTGELFF. In nucleotides, the CDR3 is TGTGCCAGCAGCTCGCCCGGTCTAACGAACACCGGGGAGCTGTTTTTT.

This chain joins TRBV29-1 and TRBJ2-1; D is possibly TRBD2 (6 bases). This CDR3 contains 15 residues. CDR1 and CDR2 (germline): SQVTM, ANQGSEA. Trimming took 0 bases from V and 9 from J, leaving 18 bases between them. CDR3: CSVEDLEGMRGEQFF. Written as DNA, the CDR3 is TGCAGCGTTGAAGATCTGGAGGGCATGAGGGGTGAGCAGTTCTTC.

This clone was seen only once. V usage is TRBV7-2 and J usage is TRBJ2-4; possible D gene TRBD1, 5 bases. This CDR3 is built from 13 residues. Trimming cost V 1 base and J 7 bases, with 8 bases left between them. The germline gives CDR1 SGHTA, CDR2 FQGNSA. The CDR3 sequence is CASSLEAGNIQYF. CDR3 sequence (DNA): TGTGCCAGCAGCTTAGAGGCAGGGAACATTCAGTACTTC.

The rearrangement joins TRBV7-2 to TRBJ1-1; a weak D match, TRBD1 (5 bases). Between the trimmed V and J ends, which lost 2 bases and 2 bases, there was a span of 6 bases. CDR3 length: 13 amino acids. Germline CDR1 reads SGHTA; CDR2 reads FQGNSA. DNA for the CDR3: TGTGCCAGCAGCTTATGGGACAACACTGAAGCTTTCTTT. Translating it yields CASSLWDNTEAFF.

The chain employs TRBV7-8 and TRBJ1-6; D not certain. Trimming left V 5 bases short and J 0 bases short, with 5 bases between. Germline CDR1 SGHVS, CDR2 FQNEAQ. The CDR3 has 14 amino acids. The CDR3 sequence: CASSGDSYNSPLHF. CDR3 nucleotides: TGTGCCAGCAGCGGGGACTCCTATAATTCACCCCTCCACTTT.

This clone showed up just a few times. The rearrangement uses TRBV10-3 and TRBJ1-5; D gene unclear. V was trimmed by 10 bases and J by 5 bases, leaving 12 bases between them. This CDR3 has 12 residues. Germline loops: CDR1 ENHRY, CDR2 SYGVKD. CDR3: CATSPGDQPQHF. The CDR3 nucleotides read TGTGCCACCTCGCCCGGGGATCAGCCCCAGCATTTT.

This chain uses TRBV7-9 with TRBJ2-3, with D possibly TRBD2 on 7 matching bases. The CDR3 runs 16 residues. Between the trimmed V and J ends, which lost 3 bases and 4 bases, there was a span of 17 bases. Germline V gene data show CDR1 as SEHNR and CDR2 as FQNEAQ (reference sequence). The CDR3 DNA reads TGTGCCAGCAGCTTGGTCCGCGGGGGCTGGTCAGATACGCAGTATTTT. Translating it yields CASSLVRGGWSDTQYF.

The chain recombines TRBV27 with TRBJ1-5, with D hard to call. V lost 4 bases and J 0 bases, leaving 4 bases between the germline ends. CDR1 MNHEY and CDR2 SMNVEV come from the germline V gene (reference sequence). The CDR3 sequence is 13 residues long. Here the CDR3 reads CASSWDSNQPQHF. The CDR3 DNA reads TGTGCCAGCAGTTGGGATAGCAATCAGCCCCAGCATTTT.

J is TRBJ1-4 and V is TRBV19; unclear D gene. V lost 3 bases and J lost 7, with 9 bases in between. The CDR3 has 13 amino acids. Germline-derived CDR1 and CDR2 are LNHDA and SQIVND (reference sequence). Written as DNA, the CDR3 is TGTGCCAGTAGTATCTCCAGAGTTGAAAAACTGTTTTTT. It specifies CASSISRVEKLFF. The whole variable domain, filled in from reference TRBV19 and TRBJ1-4, reads DGGITQSPKYLFRKEGQNVTLSCEQNLNHDAMYWYRQDPGQGLRLIYYSQIVNDFQKGDIAEGYSVSREKKESFPLTVTSAQKNPTAFYLCASSISRVEKLFFGSGTQLSVL.

There are many counts of this clone. The chain uses TRBV2 and TRBJ2-3; no definite D call. This CDR3 spans 11 amino acids. V lost 3 bases and J 7 bases, leaving 5 bases between the germline ends. Germline V gene lookup returns CDR1 SNHLY and CDR2 FYNNEI. The CDR3 region has the DNA TGTGCCAGCAGTGAGGAGTATACGCAGTATTTT. Amino acids: CASSEEYTQYF.

In regard to this clone: This CDR3 is also generated by other DNA sequences in the sample. CDR3 protein: CASSLAGGETQYF. The CDR3 bases are TGTGCCAGCAGCTTGGCCGGGGGCGAGACCCAGTACTTC. The rearrangement uses TRBV5-4 and TRBJ2-5; D may match TRBD1 or TRBD2 (6 bases each). The V end lost 0 bases, the J end lost 5 bases, and 8 bases lay between the germline ends. Looked up from germline, CDR1 is SGHNT and CDR2 is YYREEE (reference sequence). CDR3 size: 13 residues.

J is TRBJ2-7 and V is TRBV30, with TRBD2 matching over 12 bases. Germline V CDR1 and CDR2: GTSNPN, SVGIG (reference sequence). V shed 5 bases and J 5 bases; nucleotides not matched to a gene: 4. The CDR3 is 13 residues long. The CDR3: CAWGGLAGDEQYF. CDR3 DNA sequence: TGTGCCTGGGGGGGACTAGCGGGCGACGAGCAGTACTTC.

This clone has more than one count but fewer than ten. This chain links TRBV7-6 with TRBJ2-5; TRBD1 aligns across 9 bases. The CDR3 sequence is 14 residues long. The germline CDR1 and CDR2 sequences are SGHVS and FNYEAQ. Germline trimming cut 5 bases from V and 5 bases from J; bases unmatched to any gene: 6. This CDR3 reads CASSRTGGRETQYF. The CDR3 DNA is TGTGCCAGCAGCCGAACAGGGGGCAGGGAGACCCAGTACTTC.

In its sample, this clone was seen a few times. The chain uses TRBV2 and TRBJ2-1, with D tentatively TRBD2 (6 bases). The CDR3 sequence is 14 residues long. V gave up 7 bases and J gave up 0 bases, with 10 bases separating them. Germline loops: CDR1 SNHLY, CDR2 FYNNEI. CDR3 protein: CASTGGSSYNEQFF. The CDR3 DNA is TGTGCCAGCACCGGGGGAAGCTCCTACAATGAGCAGTTCTTC.

The rearrangement links TRBV4-2 to TRBJ2-7; possible D gene TRBD2, 5 bases. The CDR3 runs 13 residues. V lost 3 bases to trimming and J lost 5 bases, with 11 bases between them. Looked up from germline, CDR1 is LGHNA and CDR2 is YNFKEQ. CDR3 protein: CASSQGSVDEQYF. CDR3 in DNA: TGTGCCAGCAGCCAGGGTAGCGTCGACGAGCAGTACTTC.